The 25 T cell receptor beta chains below all came from one sample that was sequenced in a study of T cell changes during pregnancy in multiple sclerosis. The method was immunoSEQ multiplex PCR; TCRdb's version includes in-frame clones alone and lacks a portion of them. Here the sample spans 35,000 to 55,000 clones, 80% to 95% being singletons. This sample comprised CD8+ T cells from peripheral blood mononuclear cells, obtained after pregnancy. All receptors come from a female donor with multiple sclerosis, enrolled in a pregnancy study.

This chain links TRBV2 with TRBJ1-1; 8 bases align to TRBD1. CDR3 length equals 17 residues. Germline-derived CDR1 and CDR2 are SNHLY and FYNNEI. J gave up 1 base and V 4 bases, and 11 bases lay outside the gene matches. The CDR3 region is CASSVKEAGGQNTEAFF. As DNA, the CDR3 is TGTGCCAGCAGTGTTAAAGAGGCAGGGGGCCAGAACACTGAAGCTTTCTTT. The variable domain in full, with the rest retrieved from reference TRBV2 and TRBJ1-1, is EPEVTQTPSHQVTQMGQEVILRCVPISNHLYFYWYRQILGQKVEFLVSFYNNEISEKSEIFDDQFSVERPDGSNFTLKIRSTKLEDSAMYFCASSVKEAGGQNTEAFFGQGTRLTVV.

The genes are TRBV30 and TRBJ2-2, with TRBD2 matching 13 bases. Germline V gene sequence: CDR1 GTSNPN, CDR2 SVGIG (reference sequence). The CDR3 loop spans 16 amino acids. The V segment lost 3 bases and the J segment 7 bases; nucleotides outside the gene matches: 8. The CDR3 is CAWSLGLAGDNGELFF. CDR3 bases: TGTGCCTGGAGCCTCGGACTAGCGGGAGATAACGGGGAGCTGTTTTTT.

The CDR3 sequence: CASSGSGGDGETQYF. The DNA for the CDR3 is TGTGCCAGCAGTGGCAGCGGGGGGGACGGAGAGACCCAGTACTTC. The chain uses TRBV2 and TRBJ2-5; TRBD2 agrees at 10 bases. The CDR3 length is 15 residues. Germline V lookup: CDR1 SNHLY, CDR2 FYNNEI. The junction had 6 bases not matched to a gene; V was cut back by 4 bases and J by 4 bases.

This sequence joins TRBV5-6 and TRBJ2-7; 11 bases agree with TRBD1. The J segment lost 7 bases and the V segment lost 0 bases, leaving 12 bases of the junction unmatched. CDR1 is SGHDT, CDR2 YYEEEE, per germline. This CDR3 comprises 17 residues. CDR3 region: CASSLASGQGVLGEQYF. CDR3 coding DNA: TGTGCCAGCAGCTTGGCCTCGGGACAGGGGGTCTTGGGGGAGCAGTACTTC. The variable domain in full, with the rest retrieved from reference TRBV5-6 and TRBJ2-7, is DAGVTQSPTHLIKTRGQQVTLRCSPKSGHDTVSWYQQALGQGPQFIFQYYEEEERQRGNFPDRFSGHQFPNYSSELNVNALLLGDSALYLCASSLASGQGVLGEQYFGPGTRLTVT.

CDR3 amino acids: CASSLDASEGSPLHF. The CDR3 nucleotides read TGTGCCAGCAGCTTGGACGCCTCTGAGGGTTCACCCCTCCACTTT. The V call is TRBV7-9, the J call TRBJ1-6, with D uncertain. The CDR3 contains 15 residues. Trimming took off 3 bases at V and 9 bases at J, with 15 bases between the two ends. The germline gives CDR1 SEHNR, CDR2 FQNEAQ (reference sequence). The whole variable domain, remainder taken from reference TRBV7-9 and TRBJ1-6, is DTGVSQNPRHKITKRGQNVTFRCDPISEHNRLYWYRQTLGQGPEFLTYFQNEAQLEKSRLLSDRFSAERPKGSFSTLEIQRTEQGDSAMYLCASSLDASEGSPLHFGNGTRLTVT.

The V call is TRBV10-3, the J call TRBJ2-1, with D perhaps matching TRBD2 (7 bases). In germline, CDR1 is ENHRY, CDR2 SYGVKD. The CDR3 is 14 residues long. Trimming pared 4 bases from V and 2 bases from J, leaving 9 bases between. The CDR3 coding sequence is TGTGCCATCAGTGGCGGGGGCCCCTACAATGAGCAGTTCTTC. Its translation: CAISGGGPYNEQFF.

The genes are TRBV7-6 and TRBJ2-1, with TRBD1 as a possible D gene (6 bases). The germline V gene has CDR1 SGHVS and CDR2 FNYEAQ. CDR3 size: 14 residues. V lost 5 bases and J 5 bases, leaving 13 bases between the germline ends. The CDR3 here is CASSLEGDNNEQFF. In nucleotides, the CDR3 is TGTGCCAGCAGCCTCGAGGGGGATAACAATGAGCAGTTCTTC.

The V call is TRBV30, the J call TRBJ1-4; 10 bases are shared with TRBD1. This CDR3 spans 15 amino acids. Trimming took 0 bases from V and 8 from J; bases not matched to a gene: 6. The V gene's germline CDR1 is GTSNPN and CDR2 SVGIG (reference sequence). The CDR3, as DNA: TGTGCCTGGAGTGTACAGGGACAGGGGCACGAAAAACTGTTTTTT. Amino acids: CAWSVQGQGHEKLFF.

The rearrangement uses TRBV7-9 and TRBJ1-1; possible D gene TRBD1, 5 bases. The length of the CDR3 is 15 residues. The V gene's germline CDR1 is SEHNR and CDR2 FQNEAQ (reference sequence). The V end lost 4 bases, the J end lost 3 bases, and 15 bases lay between the germline ends. This CDR3 reads CASSSPAGGDTEAFF. CDR3 in DNA: TGTGCCAGCAGCTCCCCAGCCGGGGGGGACACTGAAGCTTTCTTT.

V and J are TRBV5-5 and TRBJ2-7; no definite D call. The CDR3 spans 13 residues. Germline CDR1 reads SGHKS; CDR2 reads YYEKEE (reference sequence). The V and J ends lost 0 bases and 0 bases respectively, with 4 bases between them. The CDR3 DNA sequence: TGTGCCAGCAGCTTGGGAGTCTCCTACGAGCAGTACTTC. Residues: CASSLGVSYEQYF.

The chain recombines TRBV25-1 with TRBJ2-1, with 11 bases aligning to TRBD2. The ends lost 5 bases at V and 4 bases at J; junction bases unmatched: 4. Germline CDR1 MGHDK, CDR2 SYGVNS. The CDR3 covers 15 residues. The CDR3 region is CASSLGTSGYNEQFF. Written as DNA, the CDR3 is TGTGCCAGCAGTCTCGGGACTAGCGGTTACAATGAGCAGTTCTTC.

This chain uses TRBV6-1 with TRBJ2-1; no firm D call. The CDR3 is 16 amino acids. Germline assignment: CDR1 MNHNS and CDR2 SASEGT. Trimming removed 0 bases from V and 4 bases from J, with 13 bases in between. CDR3 region: CASSEATVSPYNEQFF. CDR3 nucleotides: TGTGCCAGCAGTGAAGCAACAGTGTCGCCGTACAATGAGCAGTTCTTC.

The chain is built from TRBV19 and TRBJ2-7; D perhaps matches TRBD2 (5 bases). V was clipped by 5 bases and J by 4 bases, with 15 bases between them. The germline gives CDR1 LNHDA, CDR2 SQIVND (reference sequence). This CDR3 has 14 amino acids. The CDR3 region is CASSPPGIRYEQYF. The CDR3 region has the DNA TGTGCCAGTAGTCCTCCCGGGATCCGGTACGAGCAGTACTTC.

The count of this clone is one. The V gene is TRBV27, the J gene TRBJ1-5; D gene uncertain. From germline, CDR1 is MNHEY and CDR2 SMNVEV (reference sequence). The CDR3 is 13 amino acids. With 4 bases removed from V and 7 bases from J, the gap between germline ends came to 11 bases. Written as DNA, the CDR3 is TGTGCCAGCAGTTCCCAAGCGCGGCAGCCCCAGCATTTT. Its protein product is CASSSQARQPQHF.

The rearrangement uses TRBV7-3 and TRBJ2-7, with D possibly being TRBD2 (5 bases). This CDR3 has 15 residues. Germline V gene data show CDR1 as SGHTA and CDR2 as FQGTGA. Trimming shortened V by 1 base and J by 2 bases, and 12 bases separated the two germline ends. The CDR3 sequence: CASSLNPGGTYEQYF. The CDR3 bases are TGTGCCAGCAGCTTAAATCCCGGAGGAACCTACGAGCAGTACTTC.

The chain couples TRBV13 to TRBJ2-5, with 8 positions matching TRBD1. CDR1 and CDR2 from the germline V gene are PRHDT and FYEKMQ (reference sequence). This CDR3 is built from 17 residues. With 4 bases clipped from V and 0 bases from J, the junction kept 10 bases outside the gene matches. DNA of the CDR3: TGTGCCAGCAGCTCCCGGACAGGGATTTTGTACCAAGAGACCCAGTACTTC. It specifies CASSSRTGILYQETQYF.

This chain uses TRBV27 with TRBJ2-7; D is perhaps TRBD2 (5 bases). Germline lookup yields CDR1 MNHEY and CDR2 SMNVEV (reference sequence). Trimming pared 4 bases from V and 2 bases from J, leaving 9 bases between. The CDR3 has 13 amino acids. CDR3 protein: CASSSGLTYEQYF. CDR3 DNA sequence: TGTGCCAGCAGTTCCGGACTGACCTACGAGCAGTACTTC.

The V and J genes are TRBV28 and TRBJ1-3, with a possible D match to TRBD1 (5 bases). The germline gives CDR1 MDHEN, CDR2 SYDVKM. The CDR3 has 14 amino acids. V lost 3 bases, J lost 3 bases, and 9 bases lay in between. The CDR3 DNA reads as TGTGCCAGCAGTTTTCAGGGCTATGGAAACACCATATATTTT. It translates to CASSFQGYGNTIYF.

The chain has TRBV4-2 and TRBJ1-3; no reliable D call. The CDR3 is 13 amino acids. Looked up from germline, CDR1 is LGHNA and CDR2 is YNFKEQ. Trimming cost V 5 bases and J 4 bases, with 9 bases left between them. CDR3 in amino acids: CASSAGRGNTIYF. CDR3 sequence (DNA): TGTGCCAGCAGCGCCGGCAGGGGAAACACCATATATTTT.

The chain is built from TRBV7-6 and TRBJ2-7, with no clear D. Trimming removed 5 bases from V and 7 bases from J, with 12 bases in between. The germline CDR1 and CDR2 sequences are SGHVS and FNYEAQ. CDR3 length: 12 residues. The CDR3 here is CASSPGGLEQYF. The CDR3 DNA is TGTGCCAGCAGCCCCGGTGGGCTGGAGCAGTACTTC.

The genes are TRBV5-1 and TRBJ2-5; D remains ambiguous. This CDR3 is 13 amino acids long. Germline lookup yields CDR1 SGHRS and CDR2 YFSETQ. Deletions cut 5 bases from V and 5 bases from J, with 13 bases between. The CDR3 DNA reads as TGCGCCAGCAGAATACCCGAGGCGGAGACCCAGTACTTC. This codes for CASRIPEAETQYF.

The chain employs TRBV30 and TRBJ2-5, with D possibly TRBD1 on 7 matching bases. This CDR3 spans 11 amino acids. V lost 7 bases, J lost 5 bases, and 11 bases lay in between. CDR1 and CDR2 from the germline V gene are GTSNPN and SVGIG (reference sequence). The CDR3, as DNA: TGTGCCTTATCAGGGGGGGAGACCCAGTACTTC. Its translation: CALSGGETQYF.

The V and J genes are TRBV21-1 and TRBJ2-4; the D call in the table, TRBD1, was not verified against the DNA. TRBV21-1 is flagged as a pseudogene. The CDR3 totals 13 residues. The CDR3, as DNA: TGTGCCAGCCCCGGGACAGATAGGTGCATTCAGTACTTC. It translates to CASPGTDRCIQYF.

The CDR3 sequence: CASSVGTSVTYNEQFF. CDR3 DNA: TGTGCCAGCAGCGTAGGAACTAGCGTAACCTACAATGAGCAGTTCTTC. The chain joins TRBV9 to TRBJ2-1, with 7 bases aligning to TRBD2. The CDR3 sequence is 16 residues long. Germline CDR1 is SGDLS and CDR2 is YYNGEE. Unmatched junction bases numbered 5, after V lost 0 bases and J lost 2 bases. Full variable domain (missing parts from reference TRBV9 and TRBJ2-1): DSGVTQTPKHLITATGQRVTLRCSPRSGDLSVYWYQQSLDQGLQFLIQYYNGEERAKGNILERFSAQQFPDLHSELNLSSLELGDSALYFCASSVGTSVTYNEQFFGPGTRLTVL.

The rearrangement uses TRBV14 and TRBJ1-1; perhaps TRBD1 as D (6 bases). V lost 1 base, J lost 2 bases, and 17 bases lay in between. From germline, CDR1 is SGHDN and CDR2 FVKESK. CDR3 length: 17 amino acids. CDR3 protein: CASSQVPTGRPNTEAFF. Here the CDR3 DNA reads TGTGCCAGCAGCCAAGTGCCGACAGGCCGCCCCAACACTGAAGCTTTCTTT.